A selection of T cell receptor beta chains follows, all from one sample in a study of T cells in tumors after PD-1 blockade. This table comes from immunoSEQ multiplex PCR, and its TCRdb copy is limited to in-frame clones, with some not included. Here the sample spans some 8,700 clones, 55% to 65% being singletons. Sequenced material: tumor tissue, taken after anti-PD-1 treatment. The receptor set was obtained from a human donor with basal cell carcinoma. Each CDR3 is given with its conserved first and last residue. The order of the fields is clone size, J gene, V gene, CDR3 length, CDR3 protein. Rows give clone size only sometimes, using once, few, many, or a class for an expanded clone.

NA | TRBJ1-2 | TRBV5-8 | 14 | CASSFGFSSYGYTF
NA | TRBJ1-5 | TRBV2 | 16 | CASSDPSDRGLQPQHF
NA | TRBJ1-5 | TRBV7-8 | 17 | CASSLSPYRDPHQPQHF
NA | TRBJ1-3 | TRBV30 | 14 | CAWSPKGGRNTIYF
NA | TRBJ1-4 | TRBV3-1/TRBV3-2 | 18 | CASSQSGTALKLNEKLFF
NA | TRBJ1-1 | TRBV7-2 | 17 | CASSLEGHLAMRSEAFF
NA | TRBJ2-3 | TRBV5-1 | 15 | CASSLDGTSTDTQYF
NA | TRBJ1-1 | TRBV20-1 | 14 | CSASNRQGNTEAFF
NA | TRBJ2-2 | TRBV19 | 14 | CASSFTSSTGELFF
NA | TRBJ1-5 | TRBV7-9 | 15 | CASSLTTGGNQPQHF
NA | TRBJ2-6 | TRBV18 | 13 | CASSPFGANVLTF
NA | TRBJ2-5 | TRBV2 | 11 | CASKGAETQYF
few | TRBJ2-1 | TRBV27 | 13 | CASSSRQGHEQFF
NA | TRBJ2-2 | TRBV18 | 16 | CASSSGTGGRGGELFF
NA | TRBJ2-5 | TRBV9 | 14 | CASSVNPEQETQYF
NA | TRBJ2-1 | TRBV19 | 17 | CASSPTLLDRRGNEQFF
few | TRBJ2-7 | TRBV12-5 | 14 | CASGRGQGLYEQYF
few | TRBJ1-2 | TRBV29-1 | 16 | CSVESRKDRGHYGYTF
NA | TRBJ1-5 | TRBV6-6 | 17 | CASSRKGPGESNQPQHF
medium-sized | TRBJ1-4 | TRBV12-5 | 13 | CASGSGAALKLFF
NA | TRBJ2-7 | TRBV3-1/TRBV3-2 | 14 | CASSLNLGPREQYF
NA | TRBJ2-5 | TRBV4-1 | 14 | CASSRSGGGETQYF
medium-sized | TRBJ1-2 | TRBV9 | 16 | CASSVGSRLLGYGYTF
few | TRBJ2-3 | TRBV6-4 | 14 | CATRESSGTDTQYF
NA | TRBJ1-5 | TRBV19 | 13 | CAISQGSDQPQHF
NA | TRBJ2-5 | TRBV5-1 | 15 | CASSEGTPLQETQYF
once | TRBJ2-4 | TRBV19 | 16 | CASTPDRGLGKNIQYF
NA | TRBJ1-6 | TRBV3-1/TRBV3-2 | 17 | CASSSRTGSSYNSPLHF
NA | TRBJ1-1 | TRBV27 | 16 | CASSLAFGQETSEAFF
NA | TRBJ2-1 | TRBV4-1 | 14 | CASSRTGFNNEQFF
few | TRBJ1-1 | TRBV19 | 14 | CASTFDSSNTEAFF
NA | TRBJ1-1 | TRBV30 | 13 | CAWSVLENTEAFF
few | TRBJ2-6 | TRBV30 | 14 | CAWRGGPGANVLTF
NA | TRBJ2-1 | TRBV10-3 | 13 | CAISRDGNNEQFF
NA | TRBJ1-4 | TRBV5-6 | 16 | CASSLSRQGMREKLFF
NA | TRBJ2-3 | TRBV6-5 | 14 | CASSFEVSTDTQYF
NA | TRBJ1-1 | TRBV14 | 15 | CASSGRQGSHTEAFF
once | TRBJ2-2 | TRBV30 | 16 | CAGARQGGLNTGELFF
NA | TRBJ2-1 | TRBV29-1 | 14 | CSASGGRQYNEQFF
NA | TRBJ2-1 | TRBV24-1 | 12 | CATSDLRPEQFF
NA | TRBJ1-6 | TRBV19 | 15 | CASAPEGGDNSPLHF
NA | TRBJ2-1 | TRBV30 | 16 | CAWSVQRLQRGHEQFF
NA | TRBJ1-6 | TRBV5-6 | 17 | CASSDGGGGAYNSPLHF
NA | TRBJ1-4 | TRBV2 | 14 | CASSSGTGNEKLFF
NA | TRBJ2-1 | TRBV5-1 | 16 | CASSLGMGQSYNEQFF
NA | TRBJ2-3 | TRBV5-1 | 14 | CASSLTSGTDTQYF
NA | TRBJ2-5 | TRBV4-2 | 13 | CASSQVQSETQYF
few | TRBJ1-1 | TRBV7-9 | 16 | CASSLGSGTANTEAFF
NA | TRBJ2-5 | TRBV9 | 16 | CASSASMAGPQETQYF
few | TRBJ1-1 | TRBV2 | 14 | CASNPQGMNTEAFF
NA | TRBJ2-3 | TRBV30 | 16 | CAWRGEERGFTDTQYF
once | TRBJ2-5 | TRBV7-8 | 15 | CASSFHGPSGETQYF
NA | TRBJ2-1 | TRBV5-1 | 14 | CASSPGIAGNEQFF
NA | TRBJ1-2 | TRBV5-6 | 13 | CASSPLDGGGYTF